Listed below are T cell receptor beta chains from one sample, sequenced in a study of PD-1 blockade in classical Hodgkin lymphoma. This table comes from immunoSEQ multiplex PCR, and its TCRdb copy is limited to in-frame clones, with some not included. Of some 6,800 clones in the sample, around 78% are singletons; the top ten hold around 42%. The material was peripheral blood mononuclear cells (PBMCs), obtained before the second cycle of nivolumab. These receptors came from a human donor with classical Hodgkin lymphoma. CDR3s include the opening cysteine and the closing phenylalanine or tryptophan. D genes are given only for firm matches. Rows give clone size only sometimes, using once, few, many, or a class for an expanded clone.

.	TRBV2	.	TRBJ2-7	CASISGISYEQYF	TGTGCCAGCATTTCGGGGATCTCCTACGAGCAGTACTTC
.	TRBV7-8	.	TRBJ1-5	CASSLARGGPNQPQHF	TGTGCCAGCAGCTTAGCGCGCGGGGGGCCCAATCAGCCCCAGCATTTT
TRBD2	TRBV11-1	few	TRBJ2-1	CASSAARTSGSRNYNEQFF	TGTGCCAGCAGCGCTGCCCGGACTAGCGGATCCAGGAACTACAATGAGCAGTTCTTC
.	TRBV29-1	.	TRBJ1-5	CSPLESAQHF	TGCAGCCCCTTAGAATCAGCCCAGCATTTT
TRBD1	TRBV4-2	.	TRBJ1-1	CASSQGGTGDTEAFF	TGTGCCAGCAGCCAAGGAGGGACAGGGGACACTGAAGCTTTCTTT
.	TRBV9	.	TRBJ2-6	CASSVGSNVLTF	TGTGCCAGCAGCGTAGGGTCCAACGTCCTGACTTTC
.	TRBV29-1	few	TRBJ2-7	CSVRDLSYEQYF	TGCAGCGTAAGGGATTTATCCTACGAGCAGTACTTC
TRBD2	TRBV27	.	TRBJ2-1	CASTGLAAYNEQFF	TGTGCCAGCACCGGACTAGCGGCCTACAATGAGCAGTTCTTC
TRBD1	TRBV6-5	.	TRBJ2-7	CASSRDRGFSYEQYF	TGTGCCAGCAGTCGGGACAGGGGATTCTCCTACGAGCAGTACTTC
.	TRBV20-1	.	TRBJ2-1	CSAREAGEQFF	TGCAGTGCTAGAGAGGCGGGGGAGCAGTTCTTC
.	TRBV7-9	.	TRBJ1-4	CASSFANEKLFF	TGTGCCAGCAGCTTCGCTAATGAAAAACTGTTTTTT
TRBD1	TRBV19	.	TRBJ1-5	CASSIVDREYDQPQHF	TGTGCCAGTAGTATAGTCGACAGGGAATACGATCAGCCCCAGCATTTT
TRBD2	TRBV28	once	TRBJ2-4	CASSFGGSAKNIQYF	TGTGCCAGCAGTTTCGGCGGGAGTGCCAAAAACATTCAGTACTTC
TRBD2	TRBV2	.	TRBJ2-1	CASSEYLGLAAFKQFF	TGTGCCAGCAGTGAATATCTTGGACTAGCCGCTTTTAAGCAGTTCTTC
.	TRBV5-4	few	TRBJ2-7	CASSLYGQDEQYF	TGTGCCAGCAGCTTGTATGGGCAGGACGAGCAGTACTTC